The rows below give T cell receptor beta chains drawn from one sample of a study of T-cell reconstitution after alpha-beta-depleted transplantation in children. TCRdb itself ran the PCR reads through MiXCR, one entry per CDR3 protein. The sample records some 520,000 distinct CDR3 sequences, about 30% being singletons. The sequencing here drew on PBMCs from the stem cell graft donor, taken from the stem cell graft. The receptor set was obtained from a human donor who donated a stem cell graft to a child with aplastic anemia. The CDR3 runs from the conserved cysteine through the conserved F or W. A D gene is named only where the DNA matches it firmly. Rows give clone size only sometimes, using once, few, many, or a class for an expanded clone.

d_gene	abundance	v_gene	j_gene	CDR3nt	CDR3aa
TRBD1	-	TRBV20-1	TRBJ2-7	TGCAGTGCCGGGACAGGGGCGAGGGTCAACGAGCAGTACTTC	CSAGTGARVNEQYF
-	few	TRBV5-1	TRBJ2-1	TGCGCCAGCAGCTCAGACCAGGCTGGTTACAATGAGCAGTTCTTC	CASSSDQAGYNEQFF
-	-	TRBV24-1	TRBJ2-1	TGTGCCACCAGTGAGGGGGGCAATGAGCAGTTCTTC	CATSEGGNEQFF
TRBD2	few	TRBV6-5	TRBJ2-7	TGTGCCAGCAGTTACTCGCGGGAGGGGCACGAGCAGTACTTC	CASSYSREGHEQYF
TRBD1	-	TRBV15	TRBJ2-5	TGTGCCACCAGCAGAACGACAGGGGAGGCAGAGACCCAGTACTTC	CATSRTTGEAETQYF
-	-	TRBV12-3/TRBV12-4	TRBJ1-5	TGTGCCAGCAGTCCCGGTTTGCAGCCCCAGCATTTT	CASSPGLQPQHF
-	few	TRBV4-3	TRBJ2-6	TGCGCCAGCAGCCTAGAGGGGTCCCCTGGGGCCAACGTCCTGACTTTC	CASSLEGSPGANVLTF
TRBD1	few	TRBV6-2/TRBV6-3	TRBJ2-2	TGTGCCGGACAAACAGGGGTGAACACCGGGGAGCTGTTTTTT	CAGQTGVNTGELFF
TRBD2	-	TRBV20-1	TRBJ2-3	TGTGTAGGCGGGAGGGCCCGGGCAGATACGCAGTATTTT	CVGGRARADTQYF
-	few	TRBV6-1	TRBJ2-5	TGTGCCAGTTGTCTTTTGCTGGGCCCGGGGCGAGAGACCCAGTACTTC	CASCLLLGPGRETQYF
TRBD1	-	TRBV7-8	TRBJ1-1	TGTGCCAGCAGGCCACAGGGGGCGCTGGCCGGAGCTTTCTTT	CASRPQGALAGAFF
TRBD1	few	TRBV7-9	TRBJ1-5	TGTGCCAGCAGCCCACAGGGGAGGCAGCCCCAGCATTTT	CASSPQGRQPQHF
-	few	TRBV25-1	TRBJ1-2	TGTGCCAGCAGTCTCGGCAGCCACTATGGCTACACCTTC	CASSLGSHYGYTF
-	-	TRBV18	TRBJ2-7	TGTGCCAGCTCCCTCTCAAACGGGGCTAACTACGAGCAGTACTTC	CASSLSNGANYEQYF
TRBD2	few	TRBV6-1	TRBJ2-1	TGTGCCAGCAGTCTGGGACTAGCCCTGCCCCACAATGAGCAGTTCTTC	CASSLGLALPHNEQFF
-	few	TRBV28	TRBJ1-6	TGTGCCAGCAGTAGTACCGGGGATAATTCACCCCTCCACTTT	CASSSTGDNSPLHF
TRBD2	-	TRBV12-3/TRBV12-4	TRBJ2-4	TGTGCCAGCAGTTTAGGGGTGCTAGCGGTCAAAAACATTCAGTACTTC	CASSLGVLAVKNIQYF
-	-	TRBV6-5	TRBJ2-7	TGTGCCAGCAGTTACTCGTCTAGCTTCTACGAGCAGTACTTC	CASSYSSSFYEQYF
-	few	TRBV20-1	TRBJ1-6	TGCAGTGCTAGAGATCTATGGGACATGGTAACTTCACCCCTCCACTTT	CSARDLWDMVTSPLHF
TRBD2	few	TRBV10-3	TRBJ2-7	TGTGCCGCAAGCGGGGGTACAGGGAGAACCTACGAGCAGTACTTC	CAASGGTGRTYEQYF
TRBD2	-	TRBV5-1	TRBJ2-3	TGCGCCAGCAGCCCAATAGCGGGAGGGCCGTTAGATACGCAGTATTTT	CASSPIAGGPLDTQYF
-	-	TRBV15	TRBJ2-7	TGTGCCACCAGCGGAACGACCGGGACCCACGAGCAGTACTTC	CATSGTTGTHEQYF
-	few	TRBV29-1	TRBJ2-1	TGCAGCGTTGCAGTGTCGGCGGCGGGTGAGCAGTTCTTC	CSVAVSAAGEQFF
-	-	TRBV15	TRBJ1-1	TGTGCCACCAGCAGAGAATGGGACACTGAAGCTTTCTTT	CATSREWDTEAFF
TRBD2	few	TRBV18	TRBJ2-1	TGTGCCAGCTCACCACAGTTAAATAGCGGGAGGGCTGATGAGCAGTTCTTC	CASSPQLNSGRADEQFF
TRBD1	once	TRBV2	TRBJ2-1	TGTGCCAGCAGCCAGGACAGGGGGCTTTACAATGAGCAGTTCTTC	CASSQDRGLYNEQFF
-	few	TRBV19	TRBJ1-5	TGTGCCAGTAGTACCCCAACAGGGATTAGCAATCAGCCCCAGCATTTT	CASSTPTGISNQPQHF
TRBD1	-	TRBV5-4	TRBJ2-1	TGTGCCAGCAGCGTAGGACAGGGTGAATTGAATGAGCAGTTCTTC	CASSVGQGELNEQFF
-	few	TRBV28	TRBJ1-1	TGTGCCAGCAGCCTAACATCGGCGAACACTGAAGCTTTCTTT	CASSLTSANTEAFF
TRBD2	few	TRBV7-8	TRBJ2-1	TGTGCCAGCAGCTTAGTTGCGGCTAGCGGGAGAGGGTACAATGAGCAGTTCTTC	CASSLVAASGRGYNEQFF
TRBD1	-	TRBV12-3/TRBV12-4	TRBJ1-2	TGTGCCAGCAGCCCCGCCAGGGGGCAAGCCTATGGCTACACCTTC	CASSPARGQAYGYTF
-	-	TRBV9	TRBJ2-7	TGTGCCAGCAGTGCAGGCGACCTAATTAACGAGCAGTACTTC	CASSAGDLINEQYF
-	-	TRBV11-2	TRBJ1-5	TGTGCCAGCAGCTTAGTGCTCGGTAGCAATCAGCCCCAGCATTTT	CASSLVLGSNQPQHF
-	-	TRBV5-6	TRBJ1-3	TGTGCCAGCAGCTTGACAAGTGGTGGAAACACCATATATTTT	CASSLTSGGNTIYF
-	few	TRBV24-1	TRBJ2-1	TGTGCCACCAGTGATCATACTCGGGGTGAGCAGTTCTTC	CATSDHTRGEQFF
TRBD2	-	TRBV27	TRBJ2-7	TGTGCCAGCAGTTCCCTGGGACTAGCGGCGTACGAGCAGTACTTC	CASSSLGLAAYEQYF
-	-	TRBV6-1	TRBJ2-2	TGTGCCAGCAGCCTCTCTACTCCCGACACCGGGGAGCTGTTTTTT	CASSLSTPDTGELFF
-	-	TRBV6-2/TRBV6-3	TRBJ2-1	TGTGCCAGCAGCCCTATGGGGGGCGGAGGCAATGAGCAGTTCTTC	CASSPMGGGGNEQFF
-	few	TRBV20-1	TRBJ1-2	TGCAGTGCTAGGGGCACGGCGGTCTATGGCTACACCTTC	CSARGTAVYGYTF
-	-	TRBV5-2	TRBJ1-1	TGTGCCAGCAATGTGAATCGGTCAGGGAACACTGAAGCTTTCTTT	CASNVNRSGNTEAFF
-	few	TRBV9	TRBJ2-2	TGTGCCAGCAGCCCCTTTTTTTCGAAAACCGGGGAGCTGTTTTTT	CASSPFFSKTGELFF
-	few	TRBV5-1	TRBJ2-5	TGCGCCAGCAGCCTATCAGGGGCAGAGACCCAGTACTTC	CASSLSGAETQYF
-	few	TRBV12-3/TRBV12-4	TRBJ2-4	TGTGCCAGCAGTTCCCCCTGGGACGACACGGGGGAAAACATTCAGTACTTC	CASSSPWDDTGENIQYF
-	-	TRBV20-1	TRBJ2-3	TGCAGTGCTAGAAGGGGCACAGATACGCAGTATTTT	CSARRGTDTQYF
-	-	TRBV7-2	TRBJ2-7	TGTGCCAGCAGCTTCCCCCTAGGTAGCGGGCAGTACTTC	CASSFPLGSGQYF
TRBD2	-	TRBV20-1	TRBJ2-1	TGCAGTGCTAGAGAACTAACTAGCGGAGCACACAATGAGCAGTTCTTC	CSARELTSGAHNEQFF
-	-	TRBV27	TRBJ1-1	TGTGCCAGCAGTTTGGGGACATCGGGGAACACTGAAGCTTTCTTT	CASSLGTSGNTEAFF
-	-	TRBV7-8	TRBJ2-2	TGTGCCAGCAGCTTACCGTACAGGGCTGCCGGGGAGCTGTTTTTT	CASSLPYRAAGELFF
TRBD2	-	TRBV29-1	TRBJ2-1	TGCAGCGTTGAGACGCCCGGGACTAGCGGGTCTGAGCAGTTCTTC	CSVETPGTSGSEQFF
-	few	TRBV29-1	TRBJ1-1	TGCAGCGTTGAGGGAGAATACGGGAACACTGAAGCTTTCTTT	CSVEGEYGNTEAFF
-	-	TRBV21-1	TRBJ2-4	TGTGCCAGCGGGTCCCGGGACGGGGACGGGGCCAAAAACATTCAGTACTTC	CASGSRDGDGAKNIQYF
-	few	TRBV10-3	TRBJ1-1	TGTGCCACCTCCGGGGGGGATACTTACACTGAAGCTTTCTTT	CATSGGDTYTEAFF
-	few	TRBV12-3/TRBV12-4	TRBJ2-1	TGTGCCAGCAGTCTGGACCCCATAGGCGATGAGCAGTTCTTC	CASSLDPIGDEQFF
-	few	TRBV29-1	TRBJ1-1	TGCAGCGTTGTGCAGGGCCTGAACACTGAAGCTTTCTTT	CSVVQGLNTEAFF
TRBD1	few	TRBV5-1	TRBJ2-2	TGCGCCAGCCAAGGGGGCCCCAGCACCGGGGAGCTGTTTTTT	CASQGGPSTGELFF